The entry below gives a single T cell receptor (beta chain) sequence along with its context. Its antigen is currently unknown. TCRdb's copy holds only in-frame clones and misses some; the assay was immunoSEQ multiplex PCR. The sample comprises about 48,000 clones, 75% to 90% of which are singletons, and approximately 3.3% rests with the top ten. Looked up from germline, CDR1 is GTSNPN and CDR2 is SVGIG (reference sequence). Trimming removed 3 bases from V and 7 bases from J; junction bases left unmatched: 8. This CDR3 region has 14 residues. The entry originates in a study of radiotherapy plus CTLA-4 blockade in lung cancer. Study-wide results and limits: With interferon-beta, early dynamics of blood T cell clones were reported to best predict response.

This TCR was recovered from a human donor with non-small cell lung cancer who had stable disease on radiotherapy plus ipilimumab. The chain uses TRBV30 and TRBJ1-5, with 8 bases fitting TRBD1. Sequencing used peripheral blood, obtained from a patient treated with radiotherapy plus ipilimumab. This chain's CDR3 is CAWSETGVQQPQHF. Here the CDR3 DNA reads TGTGCCTGGAGCGAGACAGGGGTACAGCAGCCCCAGCATTTT.